The 21 T cell receptor beta chains below all came from one sample that was sequenced in a study of Tregs in tolerant kidney transplant recipients. Sequencing used immunoSEQ multiplex PCR; TCRdb keeps in-frame clones, though not all of them. The sample lists about 50,000 clones; approximately 90% were seen once. Recipients received nonmyeloablative bone marrow transplants from related graft donors, with transient mixed chimerism. This specimen was CD8+ T cells from blood (PBMCs), taken 12 months after the transplant. The receptors derive from a human patient who received a combined kidney and bone marrow transplant. Some of these T cells may belong to the graft donor.

The rearrangement joins TRBV9 to TRBJ1-5, with D unclear. Germline V gene sequence: CDR1 SGDLS, CDR2 YYNGEE. Between the trimmed V and J ends, which lost 0 bases and 0 bases, there was a span of 4 bases. The CDR3 is 14 amino acids. The CDR3 reads CASSVGASNQPQHF. CDR3 bases: TGTGCCAGCAGCGTAGGGGCTAGCAATCAGCCCCAGCATTTT.

The chain combines TRBV7-3 with TRBJ2-7; TRBD2 agrees at 8 bases. The CDR3 is 15 amino acids. J gave up 5 bases and V 1 base, and 7 bases lay outside the gene matches. Germline V CDR1 and CDR2: SGHTA, FQGTGA. CDR3 sequence reads: CASSLIAGGGDEQYF. The CDR3 DNA reads TGTGCCAGCAGCTTAATTGCGGGGGGTGGGGACGAGCAGTACTTC. The variable domain in full, completed from reference TRBV7-3 and TRBJ2-7, reads GAGVSQTPSNKVTEKGKYVELRCDPISGHTALYWYRQSLGQGPEFLIYFQGTGAADDSGLPNDRFFAVRPEGSVSTLKIQRTERGDSAVYLCASSLIAGGGDEQYFGPGTRLTVT.

V gene TRBV4-2 combines with J gene TRBJ2-7; 7 positions agree with TRBD2. V lost 4 bases, J lost 2 bases, and 11 bases stayed unmatched. Germline CDR1 is LGHNA and CDR2 is YNFKEQ. The CDR3 covers 16 residues. The CDR3 DNA is TGTGCCAGCAGCCTTCGGGGGAGCGGGGCTGCCTACGAGCAGTACTTC. Its protein product is CASSLRGSGAAYEQYF.

The chain carries TRBV4-3 and TRBJ2-7, with a possible D match to TRBD1 (5 bases). The CDR3 is 13 amino acids. Germline values: CDR1 LGHNA, CDR2 YSLEER. V was shortened by 1 base and J by 2 bases, with 6 bases between the two germline ends. The CDR3 protein is CASSQGTTYEQYF. The CDR3 DNA reads TGCGCCAGCAGCCAAGGGACAACCTACGAGCAGTACTTC.

A single count supports this clone. The V gene is TRBV9, the J gene TRBJ2-5; a weak D match, TRBD2 (6 bases). Germline V gene lookup returns CDR1 SGDLS and CDR2 YYNGEE. The V end lost 0 bases, the J end lost 5 bases, and 17 bases lay between the germline ends. The CDR3 length is 16 residues. The DNA for the CDR3 is TGTGCCAGCAGCGTAGAGGGTAGCGGAACTTGGGAGACCCAGTACTTC. This encodes CASSVEGSGTWETQYF.

Of note for this clone: An end of the junction differs from the germline gene, which may be a read error. The V gene is TRBV14, the J gene TRBJ1-2; D perhaps matches TRBD1 (5 bases). Germline-derived CDR1 and CDR2 are SGHDN and FVKESK. The CDR3 is made up of 16 amino acids. In nucleotides, the CDR3 is TGTGCCAGCAGCCAAGAAAAAGGGCAGGGACTCTATGGCCACACCTTC. Its protein product is CASSQEKGQGLYGHTF.

This clone has a single count. The genes are TRBV6-5 and TRBJ2-7, with a weak D call TRBD1 (6 bases). The CDR3 is 11 residues long. Germline V lookup: CDR1 MNHEY, CDR2 SVGAGI. Trimming took 5 bases from V and 6 from J, leaving 8 bases between them. CDR3 residues: CASSEGVEQYF. CDR3 coding DNA: TGTGCCAGCAGTGAGGGGGTCGAGCAGTACTTC.

The chain combines TRBV30 with TRBJ1-5; D remains ambiguous. The CDR3 covers 14 residues. Germline loops: CDR1 GTSNPN, CDR2 SVGIG (reference sequence). Trimming took off 0 bases at V and 7 bases at J, with 13 bases between the two ends. The CDR3 reads CAWSVSGFGQPQHF. The CDR3 bases are TGTGCCTGGAGTGTTTCGGGGTTTGGGCAGCCCCAGCATTTT.

This rearrangement joins TRBV5-4 to TRBJ1-2, with D maybe TRBD1 (5 bases). The CDR3 spans 13 residues. Per the germline V gene, CDR1 is SGHNT and CDR2 is YYREEE (reference sequence). V lost 2 bases and J lost 8, with 13 bases in between. The CDR3 nucleotides read TGTGCCAGCAGCTTTGGGGCGCTGGGCGGCTACACCTTC. Translating gives CASSFGALGGYTF.

The V call is TRBV9, the J call TRBJ1-1; 8 nucleotides align to TRBD1. V trimming: 0 bases; J trimming: 1 base; junction bases outside the gene matches: 8. Germline lookup yields CDR1 SGDLS and CDR2 YYNGEE. The CDR3 totals 17 residues. The CDR3: CASSVGSAGGPNTEAFF. CDR3 nucleotides: TGTGCCAGCAGCGTAGGTTCGGCAGGGGGCCCGAACACTGAAGCTTTCTTT. The full variable domain, its missing parts supplied by reference TRBV9 and TRBJ1-1, is DSGVTQTPKHLITATGQRVTLRCSPRSGDLSVYWYQQSLDQGLQFLIQYYNGEERAKGNILERFSAQQFPDLHSELNLSSLELGDSALYFCASSVGSAGGPNTEAFFGQGTRLTVV.

This chain uses TRBV18 with TRBJ2-2; D possibly corresponds to TRBD2 (5 bases). The V end lost 2 bases, the J end lost 0 bases, and 13 bases lay between the germline ends. The CDR3 extends over 17 amino acids. The germline CDR1 and CDR2 sequences are KGHSH and LQKENI. This CDR3 is CASSPEGRRPNTGELFF. For the CDR3, the DNA is TGTGCCAGCTCACCAGAGGGCAGGCGGCCGAACACCGGGGAGCTGTTTTTT.

The chain recombines TRBV29-1 with TRBJ1-2; 9 nucleotides agree with TRBD1. Losses at the gene ends were 2 bases for V and 6 bases for J; bases not matched to a gene: 7. From germline, CDR1 is SQVTM and CDR2 ANQGSEA. The CDR3 runs to 14 residues. CDR3 coding DNA: TGCAGCGTTGAAAGCCGGGACAGGGAGAATGGCTACACCTTC. It encodes CSVESRDRENGYTF.

This clone was observed a handful of times. The chain's CDR3 is CASSLGERGLSYEQYF. DNA for the CDR3: TGTGCCAGCAGCTTAGGGGAGCGGGGGCTCTCCTACGAGCAGTACTTC. The gene calls are TRBV7-8 and TRBJ2-7; 8 bases align to TRBD2. The CDR3 length is 16 residues. Germline V gene data show CDR1 as SGHVS and CDR2 as FQNEAQ. Losses at the gene ends were 1 base for V and 0 bases for J; bases not matched to a gene: 5.

The chain couples TRBV9 to TRBJ2-3; the D is unclear. CDR3 length equals 12 residues. Germline lookup yields CDR1 SGDLS and CDR2 YYNGEE. Trimming shortened V by 2 bases and J by 4 bases, and 5 bases separated the two germline ends. CDR3 sequence reads: CASSVNPDTQYF. As DNA, the CDR3 is TGTGCCAGCAGCGTTAATCCAGATACGCAGTATTTT.

V usage is TRBV7-9 and J usage is TRBJ2-7; 7 bases are a match to TRBD2. Germline loops: CDR1 SEHNR, CDR2 FQNEAQ (reference sequence). This CDR3 spans 14 amino acids. The V segment lost 6 bases and the J segment 3 bases; nucleotides outside the gene matches: 8. The CDR3 coding sequence is TGTGCCAGCAGATCCGGGACTAAAGACTACGAGCAGTACTTC. Translating it yields CASRSGTKDYEQYF.

The rearrangement links TRBV6-5 to TRBJ2-2; TRBD1 matches 8 bases. After removal of 2 bases from V and 5 bases from J, the junction contained 4 bases not matched to a gene. CDR3 length equals 15 residues. Germline CDR1 and CDR2: MNHEY and SVGAGI. The CDR3 DNA reads TGTGCCAGCAGTTACGGCTACAGGGGGACCGGGGAGCTGTTTTTT. The encoded protein is CASSYGYRGTGELFF.

The chain couples TRBV6-1 to TRBJ1-1; tentative D call: TRBD1 (6 bases). The V gene lost 3 bases and the J gene lost 1 base, with 12 bases spanning the gap. In germline, CDR1 is MNHNS, CDR2 SASEGT. The CDR3 contains 15 residues. The CDR3 protein is CASSEAGARNTEAFF. The CDR3 coding sequence is TGTGCCAGCAGTGAGGCAGGGGCCCGGAACACTGAAGCTTTCTTT.

This chain uses TRBV27 with TRBJ2-7; 7 bases map to TRBD2. CDR3 length: 15 residues. Germline V gives CDR1 MNHEY, CDR2 SMNVEV (reference sequence). Unmatched junction bases numbered 7, after V lost 3 bases and J lost 2 bases. As DNA, the CDR3 is TGTGCCAGCAGTTTGCTGGCGGGAGATGCCTACGAGCAGTACTTC. Its protein product is CASSLLAGDAYEQYF.

The chain couples TRBV2 to TRBJ2-1; D gene unclear. Germline assignment: CDR1 SNHLY and CDR2 FYNNEI. Trimming pared 1 base from V and 7 bases from J, leaving 14 bases between. The CDR3 has 15 amino acids. The CDR3 here is CASSEGQLTANEQFF. In DNA form, the CDR3 reads TGTGCCAGCAGTGAAGGGCAACTAACCGCGAATGAGCAGTTCTTC.

The V gene is TRBV4-1, the J gene TRBJ2-3, with 10 bases that match TRBD2. This CDR3 has 15 amino acids. With 2 bases clipped from V and 4 bases from J, the junction kept 3 bases outside the gene matches. Germline V gene sequence: CDR1 MGHRA, CDR2 YSYEKL. The CDR3 nucleotides are TGCGCCAGCAGCCAACTAGCGGGAGACGCAGATACGCAGTATTTT. This translates into CASSQLAGDADTQYF.

This chain uses TRBV5-6 with TRBJ2-3; TRBD2 matches 9 bases. The V and J ends lost 0 bases and 4 bases, in that order; junction bases with no gene match: 3. This CDR3 has 15 residues. The V gene's germline CDR1 is SGHDT and CDR2 YYEEEE. DNA of the CDR3: TGTGCCAGCAGCTTGGAAGGCGGGGGGGCAGATACGCAGTATTTT. Residues: CASSLEGGGADTQYF.